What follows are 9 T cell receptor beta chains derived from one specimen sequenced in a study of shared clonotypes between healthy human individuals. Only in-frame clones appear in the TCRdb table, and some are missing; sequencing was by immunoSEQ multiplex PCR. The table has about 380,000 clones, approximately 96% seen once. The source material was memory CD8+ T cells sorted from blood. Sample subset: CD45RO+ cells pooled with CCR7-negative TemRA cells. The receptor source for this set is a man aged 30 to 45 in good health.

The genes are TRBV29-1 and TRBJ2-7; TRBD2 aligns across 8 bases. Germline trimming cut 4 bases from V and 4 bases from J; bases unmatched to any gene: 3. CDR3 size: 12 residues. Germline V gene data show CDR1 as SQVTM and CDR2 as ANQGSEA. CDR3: CSVVPGGYEQYF. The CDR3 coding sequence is TGCAGCGTTGTTCCGGGAGGGTACGAGCAGTACTTC.

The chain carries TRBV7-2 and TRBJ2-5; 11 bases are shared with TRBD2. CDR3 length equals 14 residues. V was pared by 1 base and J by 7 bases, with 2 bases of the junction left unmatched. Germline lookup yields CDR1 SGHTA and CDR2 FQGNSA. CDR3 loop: CASSLGLAGGTQYF. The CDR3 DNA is TGTGCCAGCAGCTTAGGCCTAGCGGGAGGGACCCAGTACTTC.

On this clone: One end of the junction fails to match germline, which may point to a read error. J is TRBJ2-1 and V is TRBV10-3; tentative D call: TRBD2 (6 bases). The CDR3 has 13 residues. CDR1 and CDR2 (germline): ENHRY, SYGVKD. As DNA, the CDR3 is TGTGCCATCAGTGGGGACTCCAACAATGAGCAGTTCTTC. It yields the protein CAISGDSNNEQFF.

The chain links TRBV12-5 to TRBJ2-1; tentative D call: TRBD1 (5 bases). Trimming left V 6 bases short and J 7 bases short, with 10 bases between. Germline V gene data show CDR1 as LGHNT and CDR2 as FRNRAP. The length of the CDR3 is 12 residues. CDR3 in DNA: TGTGCTAGTGGACCCAACAGGAATGAGCAGTTCTTC. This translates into CASGPNRNEQFF.

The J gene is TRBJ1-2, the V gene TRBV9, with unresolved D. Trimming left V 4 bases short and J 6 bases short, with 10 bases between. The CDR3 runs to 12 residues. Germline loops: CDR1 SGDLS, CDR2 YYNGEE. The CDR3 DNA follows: TGTGCCAGCAGCCTCGGATTTAATGGCTACACCTTC. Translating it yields CASSLGFNGYTF.

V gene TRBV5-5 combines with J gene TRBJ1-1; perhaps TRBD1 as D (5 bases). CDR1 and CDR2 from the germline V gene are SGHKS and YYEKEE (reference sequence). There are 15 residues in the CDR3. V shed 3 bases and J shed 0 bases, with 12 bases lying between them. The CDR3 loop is CASSSNGALNTEAFF. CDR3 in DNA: TGTGCCAGCAGCTCAAACGGGGCCCTGAACACTGAAGCTTTCTTT. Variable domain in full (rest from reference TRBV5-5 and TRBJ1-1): DAGVTQSPTHLIKTRGQQVTLRCSPISGHKSVSWYQQVLGQGPQFIFQYYEKEERGRGNFPDRFSARQFPNYSSELNVNALLLGDSALYLCASSSNGALNTEAFFGQGTRLTVV.

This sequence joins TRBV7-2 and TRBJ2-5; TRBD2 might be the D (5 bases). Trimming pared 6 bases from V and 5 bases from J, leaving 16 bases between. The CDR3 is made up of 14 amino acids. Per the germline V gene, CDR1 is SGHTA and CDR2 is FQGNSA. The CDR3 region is CASSARERSETQYF. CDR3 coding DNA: TGTGCCAGCAGTGCCCGGGAACGTTCGGAGACCCAGTACTTC. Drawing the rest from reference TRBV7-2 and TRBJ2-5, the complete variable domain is GAGVSQSPSNKVTEKGKDVELRCDPISGHTALYWYRQSLGQGLEFLIYFQGNSAPDKSGLPSDRFSAERTGGSVSTLTIQRTQQEDSAVYLCASSARERSETQYFGPGTRLLVL.

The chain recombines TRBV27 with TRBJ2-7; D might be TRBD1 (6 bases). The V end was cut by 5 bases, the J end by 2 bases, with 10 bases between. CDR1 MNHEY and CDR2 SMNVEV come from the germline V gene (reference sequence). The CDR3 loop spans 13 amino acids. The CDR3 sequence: CASSPTGTYEQYF. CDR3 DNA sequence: TGTGCCAGCAGTCCTACAGGGACCTACGAGCAGTACTTC.

CDR3 nucleotides: TGCGCCAGCAGCCAAATCCTAGCAGTTACCTACGAGCAGTACTTC. It codes for CASSQILAVTYEQYF. The chain joins TRBV4-1 to TRBJ2-7, with a tentative D call TRBD2 (5 bases). CDR1 is MGHRA, CDR2 YSYEKL, per germline. Trimming left V 2 bases short and J 2 bases short, with 13 bases between. This CDR3 has 15 amino acids.